The entry that follows covers one T cell receptor beta chain sequence. Its target is not known. This record comes from a study of post-analysis software for immune sequencing data. Study observations and caveats: A few TRBV segments occurring more often in patients than controls included TRBV5-6, TRBV5-1 and TRBV20-1. Controls had significantly higher normalized Chao1 diversity than multiple sclerosis patients.

The CDR3 totals 14 residues. V lost 3 bases and J lost 4, with 15 bases in between. Per germline, CDR1 DFQATT and CDR2 SNEGSKA (reference sequence). Unique molecular identifiers were present in the TCR beta cDNA libraries. T cells numbering roughly 0.95 to 10 million yielded 500,000 to 550,000 cDNA molecules. TCRdb fed the PCR reads into MiXCR, producing one record per CDR3 protein. The sample yields hundreds of thousands of distinct CDR3 sequences, about 32% seen once. This TCR came from a girl aged 10 to 17 with multiple sclerosis. The gene calls are TRBV20-1 and TRBJ2-5, with D possibly called TRBD1 or TRBD2 (5 bases each). Sequencing used blood. The CDR3 loop is CSASVIAGGETQYF. The CDR3 DNA is TGCAGTGCTAGTGTGATAGCTGGGGGAGAGACCCAGTACTTC.